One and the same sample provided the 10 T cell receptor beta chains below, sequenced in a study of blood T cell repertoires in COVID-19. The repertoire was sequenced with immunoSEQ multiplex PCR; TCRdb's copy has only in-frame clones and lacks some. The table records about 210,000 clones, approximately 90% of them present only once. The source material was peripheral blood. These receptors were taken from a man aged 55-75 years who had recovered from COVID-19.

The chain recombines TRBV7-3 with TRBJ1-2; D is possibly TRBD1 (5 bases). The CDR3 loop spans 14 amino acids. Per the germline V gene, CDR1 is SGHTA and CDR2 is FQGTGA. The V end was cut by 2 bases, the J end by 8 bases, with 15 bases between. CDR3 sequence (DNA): TGTGCCAGCAGCTTATTGGGCAGGGAGGACGGCTACACCTTC. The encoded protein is CASSLLGREDGYTF.

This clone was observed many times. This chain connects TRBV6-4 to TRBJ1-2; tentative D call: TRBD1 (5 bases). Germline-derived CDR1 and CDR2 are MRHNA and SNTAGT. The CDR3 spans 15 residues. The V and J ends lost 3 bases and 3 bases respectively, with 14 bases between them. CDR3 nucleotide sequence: TGTGCCAGCAGTGAAACGGGACTGAGAGACTATGGCTACACCTTC. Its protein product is CASSETGLRDYGYTF.

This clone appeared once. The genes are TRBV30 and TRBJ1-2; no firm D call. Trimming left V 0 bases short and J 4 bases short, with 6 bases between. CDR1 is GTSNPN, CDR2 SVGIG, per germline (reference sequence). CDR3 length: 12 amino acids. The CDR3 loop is CAWSVSVYGYTF. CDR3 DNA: TGTGCCTGGAGTGTATCGGTCTATGGCTACACCTTC. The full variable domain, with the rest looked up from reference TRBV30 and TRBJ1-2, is SQTIHQWPATLVQPVGSPLSLECTVEGTSNPNLYWYRQAAGRGLQLLFYSVGIGQISSEVPQNLSASRPQDRQFILSSKKLLLSDSGFYLCAWSVSVYGYTFGSGTRLTVV.

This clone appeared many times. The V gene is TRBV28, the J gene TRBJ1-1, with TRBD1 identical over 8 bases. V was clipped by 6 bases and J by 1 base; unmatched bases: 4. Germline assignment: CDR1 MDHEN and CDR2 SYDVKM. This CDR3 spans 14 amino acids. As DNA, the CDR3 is TGTGCCAGCAGCCTGACAGGGGCGAACACTGAAGCTTTCTTT. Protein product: CASSLTGANTEAFF.

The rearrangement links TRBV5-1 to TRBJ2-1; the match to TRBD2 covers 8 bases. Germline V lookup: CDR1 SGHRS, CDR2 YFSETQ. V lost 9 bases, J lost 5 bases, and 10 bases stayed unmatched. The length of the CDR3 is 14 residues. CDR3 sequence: CATSLAGLNNEQFF. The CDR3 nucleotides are TGCGCCACCTCGTTAGCGGGGCTTAACAATGAGCAGTTCTTC.

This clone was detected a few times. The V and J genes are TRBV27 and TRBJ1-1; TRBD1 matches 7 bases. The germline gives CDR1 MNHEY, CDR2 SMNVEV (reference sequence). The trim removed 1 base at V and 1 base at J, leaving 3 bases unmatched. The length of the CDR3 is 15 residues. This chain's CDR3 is CASSLFGTENTEAFF. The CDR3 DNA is TGTGCCAGCAGTTTATTCGGGACAGAGAACACTGAAGCTTTCTTT.

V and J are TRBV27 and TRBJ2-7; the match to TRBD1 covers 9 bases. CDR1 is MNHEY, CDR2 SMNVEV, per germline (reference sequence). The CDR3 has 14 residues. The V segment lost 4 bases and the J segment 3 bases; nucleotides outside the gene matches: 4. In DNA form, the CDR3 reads TGTGCCAGCAGTTCATGGACAGGGGACTACGAGCAGTACTTC. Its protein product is CASSSWTGDYEQYF.

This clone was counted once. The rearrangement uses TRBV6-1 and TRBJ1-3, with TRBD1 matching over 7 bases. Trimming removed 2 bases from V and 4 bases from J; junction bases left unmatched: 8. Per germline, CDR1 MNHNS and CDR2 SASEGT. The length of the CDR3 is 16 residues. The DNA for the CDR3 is TGTGCCAGCAGTGAACGGGCGACAGGGTACGGAAACACCATATATTTT. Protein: CASSERATGYGNTIYF.

The DNA for the CDR3 is TGTGCCAGCAGTGGGACAGGAATTTTTAACACCGGGGAGCTGTTTTTT. Translating it yields CASSGTGIFNTGELFF. V gene TRBV28 combines with J gene TRBJ2-2; 8 nucleotides match TRBD1. From germline, CDR1 is MDHEN and CDR2 SYDVKM. The CDR3 is 16 residues long. V was clipped by 5 bases and J by 2 bases; unmatched bases: 7. The complete variable domain, with remaining parts taken from reference TRBV28 and TRBJ2-2, reads DVKVTQSSRYLVKRTGEKVFLECVQDMDHENMFWYRQDPGLGLRLIYFSYDVKMKEKGDIPEGYSVSREKKERFSLILESASTNQTSMYLCASSGTGIFNTGELFFGEGSRLTVL.

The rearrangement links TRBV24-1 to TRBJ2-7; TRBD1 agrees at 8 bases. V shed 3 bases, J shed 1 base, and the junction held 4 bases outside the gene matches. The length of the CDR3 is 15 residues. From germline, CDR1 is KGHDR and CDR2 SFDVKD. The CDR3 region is CATSDPGTGSYEQYF. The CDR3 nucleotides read TGTGCCACCAGTGATCCCGGGACAGGTTCCTACGAGCAGTACTTC.